The 2 T cell receptor beta chains below were found in one sample sequenced in a study of blood T cell repertoires in COVID-19. TCRdb keeps only in-frame clones here, not all; method: immunoSEQ multiplex PCR. This repertoire shows more than 90,000 clones, about 90% found once; its top ten account for around 15%. Material for sequencing was peripheral blood. The receptors shown here come from a man aged 50 or older with acute or convalescent COVID-19.

The rearrangement links TRBV7-2 to TRBJ1-3, with 7 bases lining up with TRBD1. J lost 6 bases, V lost 4 bases, and 18 bases had no gene match. Per germline, CDR1 SGHTA and CDR2 FQGNSA. CDR3 length: 18 amino acids. CDR3 DNA sequence: TGTGCCAGCAGCTACAGGGGTCCGCTCGCGGCTACTGAAAACACCATATATTTT. This gives the protein CASSYRGPLAATENTIYF. Combining the CDR3 with reference TRBV7-2 and TRBJ1-3 gives the whole variable domain GAGVSQSPSNKVTEKGKDVELRCDPISGHTALYWYRQSLGQGLEFLIYFQGNSAPDKSGLPSDRFSAERTGGSVSTLTIQRTQQEDSAVYLCASSYRGPLAATENTIYFGEGSWLTVV.

This rearrangement joins TRBV5-1 to TRBJ1-1; D is perhaps TRBD1 (5 bases). V was shortened by 3 bases and J by 3 bases, with 15 bases between the two germline ends. The CDR3 has 15 residues. The germline V gene has CDR1 SGHRS and CDR2 YFSETQ. CDR3 coding DNA: TGCGCCAGCAGCTCCTGGGAGGGGAGGTACACTGAAGCTTTCTTT. This encodes CASSSWEGRYTEAFF.